These T cell receptor beta chains were read from a single sample in a study of T cells in Graves' hyperthyroidism and ophthalmopathy. Using its own MiXCR run on the multiplex PCR reads, TCRdb lists one record per CDR3 protein. The sample holds about 260,000 distinct CDR3 sequences; roughly 15% are singletons and the top ten take 28%. Sequencing was performed on blood. Receptor source: a woman younger than 35 with Graves' ophthalmopathy. The CDR3 runs from the conserved cysteine through the conserved F or W. Each record gives: J gene, clone size, V gene, D gene, CDR3 protein, CDR3 DNA. A D gene is named only where the DNA matches it firmly. Size is stated for part of the rows, as once, few or many counts, or as a class when the clone is expanded.

J gene: TRBJ1-2; clone size: many; V gene: TRBV28; D gene: TRBD1; CDR3 protein: CASGGDRGLHGYTF; CDR3 DNA: TGTGCCAGCGGCGGGGACAGGGGGCTTCATGGCTACACCTTC
J gene: TRBJ2-1; clone size: many; V gene: TRBV13; D gene: .; CDR3 protein: CASSRVGSSYNEQFF; CDR3 DNA: TGTGCCAGCAGCCGGGTGGGGAGCTCCTACAATGAGCAGTTCTTC
J gene: TRBJ1-3; clone size: many; V gene: TRBV6-1; D gene: .; CDR3 protein: CASSEQGNGNTIYF; CDR3 DNA: TGTGCCAGCAGTGAACAGGGAAATGGAAACACCATATATTTT
J gene: TRBJ2-7; clone size: .; V gene: TRBV28; D gene: .; CDR3 protein: CASSFGRYEQYF; CDR3 DNA: TGTGCCAGCAGTTTTGGTCGGTACGAGCAGTACTTC
J gene: TRBJ1-3; clone size: many; V gene: TRBV18; D gene: .; CDR3 protein: CASSPSTVLAGNTIYF; CDR3 DNA: TGTGCCAGCTCACCTTCGACAGTCCTCGCTGGAAACACCATATATTTT
J gene: TRBJ2-2; clone size: many; V gene: TRBV18; D gene: .; CDR3 protein: CASSPRDAGELFF; CDR3 DNA: TGTGCCAGCTCACCCAGGGACGCCGGGGAGCTGTTTTTT
J gene: TRBJ1-1; clone size: many; V gene: TRBV5-5; D gene: .; CDR3 protein: CASSLGPVSTEAFF; CDR3 DNA: TGTGCCAGCAGCTTGGGGCCCGTTTCCACTGAAGCTTTCTTT
J gene: TRBJ1-6; clone size: many; V gene: TRBV5-1; D gene: TRBD1; CDR3 protein: CASSYTGGSYNSPLHF; CDR3 DNA: TGCGCCAGCAGCTACACAGGGGGCTCGTATAATTCACCCCTCCACTTT
J gene: TRBJ2-3; clone size: many; V gene: TRBV27; D gene: .; CDR3 protein: CASNRGDASTDTQYF; CDR3 DNA: TGTGCCAGCAACCGAGGTGATGCTAGCACAGATACGCAGTATTTT
J gene: TRBJ1-1; clone size: many; V gene: TRBV4-1; D gene: .; CDR3 protein: CASSQADNTEAFF; CDR3 DNA: TGCGCCAGCAGCCAGGCAGATAACACTGAAGCTTTCTTT
J gene: TRBJ1-6; clone size: .; V gene: TRBV2; D gene: TRBD1; CDR3 protein: CASSEVQGNSPLHF; CDR3 DNA: TGTGCCAGCAGTGAAGTACAGGGGAATTCACCCCTCCACTTT
J gene: TRBJ1-2; clone size: many; V gene: TRBV30; D gene: .; CDR3 protein: CAWSIQGLGYGYTF; CDR3 DNA: TGTGCCTGGAGTATCCAGGGGCTCGGCTATGGCTACACCTTC
J gene: TRBJ1-2; clone size: many; V gene: TRBV27; D gene: .; CDR3 protein: CASSFDRTYGYTF; CDR3 DNA: TGTGCCAGCAGTTTCGACAGGACCTATGGCTACACCTTC
J gene: TRBJ1-1; clone size: many; V gene: TRBV11-3; D gene: .; CDR3 protein: CASSLDEGWKTEAFF; CDR3 DNA: TGTGCCAGCAGCTTAGATGAGGGGTGGAAGACTGAAGCTTTCTTT
J gene: TRBJ2-2; clone size: many; V gene: TRBV9; D gene: TRBD1; CDR3 protein: CASSKQGMVNTGELFF; CDR3 DNA: TGTGCCAGCAGCAAACAGGGGATGGTAAACACCGGGGAGCTGTTTTTT
J gene: TRBJ2-4; clone size: many; V gene: TRBV7-9; D gene: .; CDR3 protein: CASSLVADLQNIQYF; CDR3 DNA: TGTGCCAGCAGCTTAGTAGCAGATCTCCAAAACATTCAGTACTTC
J gene: TRBJ2-7; clone size: .; V gene: TRBV25-1; D gene: TRBD2; CDR3 protein: CASSANPPRLAGPEQYF; CDR3 DNA: TGTGCCAGCAGTGCGAACCCCCCCCGACTAGCGGGACCCGAGCAGTACTTC
J gene: TRBJ2-2; clone size: .; V gene: TRBV6-2/TRBV6-3; D gene: TRBD2; CDR3 protein: CATSYLAGDTGELFF; CDR3 DNA: TGTGCCACCTCGTATTTAGCGGGAGACACCGGGGAGCTGTTTTTT
J gene: TRBJ2-1; clone size: many; V gene: TRBV25-1; D gene: TRBD1; CDR3 protein: CASSFRGVGDRDEQFF; CDR3 DNA: TGTGCCAGCAGTTTCCGAGGAGTAGGGGACAGAGATGAGCAGTTCTTC
J gene: TRBJ2-1; clone size: .; V gene: TRBV18; D gene: TRBD2; CDR3 protein: CASSPESGRGGEQFF; CDR3 DNA: TGTGCCAGCAGTCCGGAGAGCGGGAGGGGGGGTGAGCAGTTCTTC
J gene: TRBJ1-4; clone size: many; V gene: TRBV28; D gene: TRBD1; CDR3 protein: CASRPGQGFEKLFF; CDR3 DNA: TGTGCCAGCAGGCCGGGACAGGGCTTTGAAAAACTGTTTTTT
J gene: TRBJ2-3; clone size: .; V gene: TRBV11-2; D gene: TRBD1; CDR3 protein: CASSLTGEGDTQYF; CDR3 DNA: TGTGCCAGCAGCTTGACAGGGGAAGGAGATACGCAGTATTTT
J gene: TRBJ2-1; clone size: many; V gene: TRBV29-1; D gene: .; CDR3 protein: CSVEVHLRSDNEQFF; CDR3 DNA: TGCAGCGTTGAAGTCCACTTACGGAGCGACAATGAGCAGTTCTTC
J gene: TRBJ2-7; clone size: many; V gene: TRBV28; D gene: TRBD2; CDR3 protein: CASTTPSGSKNEQYF; CDR3 DNA: TGTGCCAGCACGACCCCCAGCGGGAGTAAAAACGAGCAGTACTTC
J gene: TRBJ2-1; clone size: many; V gene: TRBV5-1; D gene: .; CDR3 protein: CASSLDAHSEQFF; CDR3 DNA: TGCGCCAGCAGCTTGGACGCTCACAGTGAGCAGTTCTTC
J gene: TRBJ1-4; clone size: many; V gene: TRBV18; D gene: .; CDR3 protein: CASSPLGQKGEKLFF; CDR3 DNA: TGTGCCAGCTCACCCCTTGGTCAAAAGGGTGAAAAACTGTTTTTT
J gene: TRBJ1-2; clone size: many; V gene: TRBV3-1; D gene: .; CDR3 protein: CASSPGVFYGYTF; CDR3 DNA: TGTGCCAGCAGCCCCGGGGTCTTCTATGGCTACACCTTC
J gene: TRBJ1-6; clone size: many; V gene: TRBV7-9; D gene: TRBD1; CDR3 protein: CASSRTGNNSPLHF; CDR3 DNA: TGTGCCAGCAGTAGGACAGGAAACAATTCACCCCTCCACTTT
J gene: TRBJ2-3; clone size: many; V gene: TRBV7-7; D gene: TRBD2; CDR3 protein: CASSLGPSGITDTQYF; CDR3 DNA: TGTGCTAGCAGCTTAGGGCCTAGCGGGATCACAGATACGCAGTATTTT
J gene: TRBJ2-3; clone size: .; V gene: TRBV9; D gene: TRBD2; CDR3 protein: CASSDRTSGGTTDTQYF; CDR3 DNA: TGTGCCAGCAGCGACCGGACTAGCGGGGGGACCACAGATACGCAGTATTTT
J gene: TRBJ2-7; clone size: many; V gene: TRBV28; D gene: .; CDR3 protein: CASSTRTVSYEQYF; CDR3 DNA: TGTGCCAGCAGTACCCGGACAGTCTCCTACGAGCAGTACTTC
J gene: TRBJ2-7; clone size: .; V gene: TRBV11-2; D gene: .; CDR3 protein: CASSLSSGVPSYEQYF; CDR3 DNA: TGTGCCAGCAGCTTATCGTCCGGGGTCCCCTCCTACGAGCAGTACTTC
J gene: TRBJ2-7; clone size: many; V gene: TRBV30; D gene: TRBD1; CDR3 protein: CAWSRTGPYEQYF; CDR3 DNA: TGTGCCTGGAGTAGGACAGGGCCCTACGAGCAGTACTTC
J gene: TRBJ2-7; clone size: many; V gene: TRBV12-3/TRBV12-4; D gene: .; CDR3 protein: CASSLARGGAFYEQYF; CDR3 DNA: TGTGCCAGCAGTTTAGCTCGAGGGGGGGCCTTCTACGAGCAGTACTTC
J gene: TRBJ2-7; clone size: many; V gene: TRBV7-9; D gene: .; CDR3 protein: CASSREPYEQYF; CDR3 DNA: TGTGCCAGCAGCCGGGAGCCCTACGAGCAGTACTTC
J gene: TRBJ1-4; clone size: .; V gene: TRBV25-1; D gene: .; CDR3 protein: CASSARTGLDEKLFF; CDR3 DNA: TGTGCCAGCAGTGCTCGCACAGGGTTAGATGAAAAACTGTTTTTT
J gene: TRBJ2-5; clone size: many; V gene: TRBV3-1; D gene: .; CDR3 protein: CASSQGRSETQYF; CDR3 DNA: TGTGCCAGCAGCCAAGGCCGTAGCGAGACCCAGTACTTC